This T cell receptor (beta chain) emerged from a study of T cell clonality in common variable immunodeficiency (dated by TCRdb to about 2015). The paper as a whole reports these results and caveats: Even though DNA input was equal, the average per sample came to approximately 74,000 unique sequences for controls compared with about 30,000 for CVID samples. It was noted by the authors that sequencing of the repertoires of T cell subpopulations would be needed to clarify the cause of the increased clonality in CVID. Correlations of repertoire features with clinical complications were constrained by heterogeneity among patients within the CVID cohort. TCRbeta clonality was higher in CVID subjects than in healthy controls (t-test p = 0.018), and the increase was most characteristic of about a third of subjects. Healthy controls shared more TCRbeta clones with each other than CVID subjects shared among themselves (p < 0.0001). CVID TCRbeta sequences were reported to have fewer deletions and N-nucleotide insertions and to lack highly modified clones with 13 or more V deletions.

Comments on this clone: Its antigen specificity is not known.

For sequencing, equivalent amounts of genomic DNA were input from CVID and control samples. For every sample, a 60 bp segment covering the rearranged TCRbeta CDR3 region was amplified and then sequenced. The immunoSEQ assay, a bias-corrected multiplex PCR combined with high-throughput sequencing, was used for TCRbeta amplification. Under the source paper's analysis protocol: Every unique nucleotide sequence counted as a clone and was annotated with V, D and J genes, copy number and frequency. Sequences were labeled productive if in frame, and non-productive if out of frame or containing stop codons. As previously described, clonality was computed from Shannon's entropy. The predicted amino acid sequences of productive clones were used to derive the mean CDR3 Kyte-Doolittle hydropathy. Using the R hclust function, scaled V gene usage was clustered hierarchically with Manhattan distance and complete linkage. Clone sharing by CDR3 amino acid sequence was assessed by resampling 12 repertoires per group over 100 rounds. The repertoires were screened for around 70 published EBV-specific TCRbeta sequences and roughly 240 published CMV-specific TCRbeta sequences. Analysis left out a couple of CVID samples that produced under 10,000 sequences, so about 41 CVID repertoires remained. TCRdb stores this immuneACCESS table with in-frame sequences only. Part of the clones is absent; in the studies checked, under half of the shortfall reflects unresolved V genes, and no reason is known for the rest. For V, J and clone size, that table is used; D and trimming come from the DNA. This sample includes about 20,000 clones, and none of them was observed just once. About 2.5% of the sample is taken by the ten largest.

Standard criteria, namely reduction of serum IgG, IgA and/or IgM below the normal range together with specific antibody deficiency, were applied for the diagnosis of CVID. The CVID group comprised 40 to 50 subjects, approximately 15 female and about 29 male, aged 9 to 64 years with a mean age of around 40. Both CVID patients and healthy controls were predominantly of Caucasian heritage. Replacement immunoglobulin therapy had been administered to all CVID subjects for at least one year at the time of study participation. At the time of blood collection, no CVID subject was ill or was being treated with immunomodulatory or immunosuppressive medication. From each donor, 5 to 8 ml of heparinized peripheral whole blood was collected. Genomic DNA from adults with common variable immune deficiency (CVID) and from healthy adult controls was used to sequence TCRbeta CDR3 repertoires. Diluted blood was density-centrifuged over Hypaque 1077 or Ficoll-Paque to isolate peripheral blood mononuclear cells. Genomic DNA was obtained from unsorted mononuclear cells through either Qiagen column purification or a centrifugation-based method.

The specimen sequenced was peripheral blood mononuclear cells. The sequence was collected from a human donor with common variable immunodeficiency.

Incomplete CDR3 DNA: TGTGCCAGCAGCTTAGCGGCCGGGACAGGATTGGGAGAGACC. Its protein is CASSLAAGTGLGET. The whole CDR3 sequence reads CASSLAAGTGLGETQYF. The sequence links TRBV7-2 to TRBJ2-5; 8 central bases correspond to TRBD1. Coverage ceases 3 residues before the CDR3 finishes, and the germline J gene fills in the end. The CDR3, from cysteine to phenylalanine, totals 17 residues. Only the CDR3 bases that were read are kept: 42 of them, in frame from base 1. Relative to germline, V is missing 0 bases and J is missing 4 bases, with 10 bases of the junction outside any gene match. Taken from the germline V gene, the CDR1 and CDR2 loops are SGHTA and FQGNSA. The reference TRBV7-2 and TRBJ2-5 proteins fill in what lies around the CDR3, so the full variable domain reads GAGVSQSPSNKVTEKGKDVELRCDPISGHTALYWYRQSLGQGLEFLIYFQGNSAPDKSGLPSDRFSAERTGGSVSTLTIQRTQQEDSAVYLCASSLAAGTGLGETQYFGPGTRLLVL.